The 25 T cell receptor beta chains below all came from one sample that was sequenced in a study of T-cell reconstitution after alpha-beta-depleted transplantation in children. Unique molecular identifiers featured in how the TCRbeta library was prepared. TCRdb re-called the PCR reads with MiXCR, one entry per CDR3 protein. The sample yields almost 500,000 distinct CDR3 sequences, 12% seen once. This specimen consisted of PBMCs from the stem cell graft donor, obtained from the stem cell graft. The receptors were gathered from a human donor who donated a stem cell graft to a child with combined immunodeficiency.

The sample holds a few counts of this clonotype. The J gene is TRBJ1-1, the V gene TRBV6-5; D not certain. Germline CDR1 MNHEY, CDR2 SVGAGI. Trimming took off 2 bases at V and 3 bases at J, with 10 bases between the two ends. The CDR3 runs 14 residues. The CDR3 reads CASSYEGWDTEAFF. CDR3 nucleotide sequence: TGTGCCAGCAGTTACGAGGGCTGGGACACTGAAGCTTTCTTT.

This clonotype was seen only once. This rearrangement joins TRBV9 to TRBJ1-1, with no clear D. This CDR3 is 14 amino acids long. Trimming pared 3 bases from V and 1 base from J, leaving 10 bases between. Looked up from germline, CDR1 is SGDLS and CDR2 is YYNGEE. The CDR3 loop reads CASSARLQNTEAFF. DNA for the CDR3: TGTGCCAGCAGCGCAAGACTCCAGAACACTGAAGCTTTCTTT.

This clonotype occurred a few times. J is TRBJ2-2 and V is TRBV12-3 or TRBV12-4; possible D gene TRBD2, 6 bases. This CDR3 spans 14 amino acids. The germline V and J ends were trimmed by 8 bases and 1 base, with 11 bases remaining between them. The CDR3 loop reads CASGGTVNTGELFF. In DNA form, the CDR3 reads TGTGCCAGCGGGGGGACGGTGAACACCGGGGAGCTGTTTTTT.

The chain couples TRBV7-8 to TRBJ2-5, with D unclear. V was cut by 1 base and J by 2 bases, with 8 bases left in between. This CDR3 contains 14 residues. CDR1 is SGHVS, CDR2 FQNEAQ, per germline. CDR3 sequence reads: CASSLGRVQETQYF. For the CDR3, the DNA is TGTGCCAGCAGCTTAGGTCGCGTGCAAGAGACCCAGTACTTC.

The rearrangement links TRBV7-9 to TRBJ2-7; a weak D match, TRBD1 (6 bases). This CDR3 region has 15 residues. Per the germline V gene, CDR1 is SEHNR and CDR2 is FQNEAQ (reference sequence). Trimming took off 0 bases at V and 3 bases at J, with 12 bases between the two ends. The CDR3 sequence is CASSLAQGQFYEQYF. CDR3 bases: TGTGCCAGCAGCTTAGCGCAGGGGCAATTCTACGAGCAGTACTTC.

This clonotype was detected a few times. V usage is TRBV7-3 and J usage is TRBJ2-3; 8 bases are shared with TRBD2. Germline CDR1 reads SGHTA; CDR2 reads FQGTGA. Germline trimming cut 5 bases from V and 3 bases from J; bases unmatched to any gene: 7. The CDR3 is 15 residues long. CDR3 nucleotides: TGTGCCAGCAGCAGATACGGGGGGGGGACAGATACGCAGTATTTT. As protein: CASSRYGGGTDTQYF.

This clonotype showed up many times. The chain uses TRBV5-1 and TRBJ1-1; D is undetermined. Germline assignment: CDR1 SGHRS and CDR2 YFSETQ. V dropped 1 base and J dropped 5 bases, with 12 bases sitting between them. The CDR3 covers 14 residues. The CDR3, as DNA: TGCGCCAGCAGCTTGTTGTTGGAGAGGACTGAAGCTTTCTTT. It translates to CASSLLLERTEAFF.

This clonotype appeared a few times. The rearrangement links TRBV20-1 to TRBJ1-1; 7 bases are shared with TRBD1. Germline CDR1 is DFQATT and CDR2 is SNEGSKA (reference sequence). The ends lost 5 bases at V and 3 bases at J; junction bases unmatched: 12. The CDR3 contains 15 residues. The CDR3 nucleotides read TGCAGTGCTCCTCCCCGGGCAGGGGGTTACACTGAAGCTTTCTTT. Protein product: CSAPPRAGGYTEAFF.

This clonotype has ten or more counts. V usage is TRBV10-3 and J usage is TRBJ2-7, with 10 bases lining up with TRBD2. Germline CDR1 reads ENHRY; CDR2 reads SYGVKD. The J segment lost 5 bases and the V segment lost 3 bases, leaving 10 bases of the junction unmatched. CDR3 length equals 16 residues. This CDR3 is CAISDALAGKSHEQYF. The CDR3 nucleotides are TGTGCCATCAGTGACGCACTAGCGGGAAAATCCCACGAGCAGTACTTC.

Many counts were recorded for this clonotype. The chain uses TRBV12-3 or TRBV12-4 and TRBJ2-1, with TRBD1 matching over 10 bases. This CDR3 has 17 amino acids. The trim removed 5 bases at V and 0 bases at J, leaving 7 bases unmatched. The CDR3 DNA is TGTGCCAGCAGTCTCAGGACAGGGGGAATCTCCTACAATGAGCAGTTCTTC. As protein: CASSLRTGGISYNEQFF.

This rearrangement joins TRBV15 to TRBJ1-2, with TRBD1 as a possible D gene (5 bases). Looked up from germline, CDR1 is LNHNV and CDR2 is YYDKDF (reference sequence). Trimming pared 1 base from V and 4 bases from J, leaving 10 bases between. The CDR3 sequence is 14 residues long. This CDR3 is CATSRGSGPYGYTF. The CDR3 nucleotides are TGTGCCACCAGCAGAGGCTCAGGGCCCTATGGCTACACCTTC. The full variable domain, its missing parts supplied by reference TRBV15 and TRBJ1-2, is DAMVIQNPRYQVTQFGKPVTLSCSQTLNHNVMYWYQQKSSQAPKLLFHYYDKDFNNEADTPDNFQSRRPNTSFCFLDIRSPGLGDTAMYLCATSRGSGPYGYTFGSGTRLTVV.

The gene calls are TRBV6-4 and TRBJ2-3, with 11 bases that match TRBD2. Germline V CDR1 and CDR2: MRHNA, SNTAGT. The CDR3 covers 18 residues. The V gene end was trimmed by 5 bases and the J gene end by 0 bases; junction bases not matched to a gene: 10. CDR3 coding DNA: TGTGCCAGCAGTCCGTACTTGACTAGCGGGAAAAGCACAGATACGCAGTATTTT. Translated: CASSPYLTSGKSTDTQYF.

The chain links TRBV21-1 to TRBJ2-3; TRBD2, as called in the table, went unchecked against the DNA. TRBV21-1 is designated a pseudogene. The CDR3 loop spans 16 amino acids. In DNA, the CDR3 is TGTGCCAGCAGCAAAAGCGCAGCGGGAGACACAGATACGCAGTATTTT. This sequence encodes CASSKSAAGDTDTQYF.

The genes are TRBV4-3 and TRBJ2-7; D remains unclear. Trimming cost V 2 bases and J 12 bases, with 14 bases left between them. Germline V CDR1 and CDR2: LGHNA, YSLEER. The CDR3 contains 12 residues. The CDR3 loop reads CASSQRIGQLYF. The CDR3 nucleotides are TGCGCCAGCAGCCAAAGAATAGGTCAATTGTACTTC.

The rearrangement uses TRBV18 and TRBJ2-7; tentatively, D is TRBD1 (5 bases). Germline CDR1 and CDR2: KGHSH and LQKENI. This CDR3 has 17 residues. V was trimmed by 3 bases and J by 3 bases, leaving 21 bases between them. CDR3 DNA: TGTGCCAGCTCACCGGTTGGCAGGGTCGAGCCTAACTACGAGCAGTACTTC. The encoded protein is CASSPVGRVEPNYEQYF. Full variable domain (rest looked up from reference TRBV18 and TRBJ2-7): NAGVMQNPRHLVRRRGQEARLRCSPMKGHSHVYWYRQLPEEGLKFMVYLQKENIIDESGMPKERFSAEFPKEGPSILRIQQVVRGDSAAYFCASSPVGRVEPNYEQYFGPGTRLTVT.

V and J are TRBV27 and TRBJ2-7; D not certain. The V gene lost 5 bases and the J gene lost 3 bases, with 17 bases spanning the gap. The CDR3 covers 15 residues. Germline CDR1 is MNHEY and CDR2 is SMNVEV (reference sequence). Here the CDR3 DNA reads TGTGCCAGCAGTCAAAGTCCCACTACTCACTACGAGCAGTACTTC. It yields the protein CASSQSPTTHYEQYF.

Here the CDR3 DNA reads TGTGCCAGCAGCTTAGCGGCTAGCGGGGGGACTACGCCCTACGAGCAGTACTTC. Translated: CASSLAASGGTTPYEQYF. The chain recombines TRBV7-2 with TRBJ2-7, with 11 bases lining up with TRBD2. J was trimmed by 2 bases and V by 0 bases; bases with no gene match: 9. The CDR3 covers 18 residues. Looked up from germline, CDR1 is SGHTA and CDR2 is FQGNSA.

This clonotype has only a few counts. The chain couples TRBV7-2 to TRBJ1-5; D is unclear. Germline V gives CDR1 SGHTA, CDR2 FQGNSA. This CDR3 spans 15 amino acids. V was pared by 0 bases and J by 1 base, with 7 bases between. In nucleotides, the CDR3 is TGTGCCAGCAGCTTAGCGGTCGGAAGCAATCAGCCCCAGCATTTT. It codes for CASSLAVGSNQPQHF.

A remark on this clonotype: One base away lies a much larger clone, so this may be a sequencing read error. The chain couples TRBV10-3 to TRBJ2-5; no firm D call. In germline, CDR1 is ENHRY, CDR2 SYGVKD. This CDR3 comprises 12 residues. Trimming removed 3 bases at V and 1 base at J, with 3 bases between. CDR3 protein: CAISEPQETQYF. The CDR3 DNA sequence: TGTGCCATCAGTGAACCCCAAGAGACCCAGTACTTC.

V and J are TRBV24-1 and TRBJ2-7; D might be TRBD1 (7 bases). The CDR3 is made up of 13 amino acids. Germline assignment: CDR1 KGHDR and CDR2 SFDVKD. With 4 bases removed from V and 4 bases from J, the gap between germline ends came to 10 bases. CDR3 DNA: TGTGCCACCAGTGAATCAGGGGGGTACGAGCAGTACTTC. This gives the protein CATSESGGYEQYF.

This clonotype was detected ten times or more. The V gene is TRBV7-8, the J gene TRBJ2-7; TRBD2 aligns across 9 bases. V lost 0 bases, J lost 2 bases, and 5 bases stayed unmatched. Per the germline V gene, CDR1 is SGHVS and CDR2 is FQNEAQ. The CDR3 covers 16 residues. The DNA for the CDR3 is TGTGCCAGCAGCTTAGCGGAGCGGGAGGCTACCTACGAGCAGTACTTC. Amino acids: CASSLAEREATYEQYF. The whole variable domain, filled in from reference TRBV7-8 and TRBJ2-7, reads GAGVSQSPRYKVAKRGQDVALRCDPISGHVSLFWYQQALGQGPEFLTYFQNEAQLDKSGLPSDRFFAERPEGSVSTLKIQRTQQEDSAVYLCASSLAEREATYEQYFGPGTRLTVT.

The sample holds a few counts of this clonotype. J is TRBJ2-5 and V is TRBV6-2 or TRBV6-3; the match to TRBD2 covers 9 bases. Germline V gene lookup returns CDR1 MNHEY and CDR2 SVGEGT. This CDR3 comprises 12 residues. Unmatched junction bases numbered 2, after V lost 7 bases and J lost 5 bases. The CDR3 DNA reads as TGTGCCAGCATGACTAGCGGCGAGACCCAGTACTTC. Translation: CASMTSGETQYF.

In this sample, this clonotype turned up many times. The chain has TRBV28 and TRBJ1-6; the D is unclear. V was pared by 3 bases and J by 9 bases, with 21 bases between. The CDR3 contains 17 residues. Germline CDR1 MDHEN, CDR2 SYDVKM. CDR3 sequence (DNA): TGTGCCAGCAGTTTTCCTGCAGAACCCCATAGTGGTTCACCCCTCCACTTT. Amino acid sequence: CASSFPAEPHSGSPLHF. Looking up the rest from reference TRBV28 and TRBJ1-6 gives the full variable domain: DVKVTQSSRYLVKRTGEKVFLECVQDMDHENMFWYRQDPGLGLRLIYFSYDVKMKEKGDIPEGYSVSREKKERFSLILESASTNQTSMYLCASSFPAEPHSGSPLHFGNGTRLTVT.

The CDR3 region has the DNA TGTGCCAGCAGCTCGGGCGGGACAGGGAATTCACCCCTCCACTTT. It codes for CASSSGGTGNSPLHF. V usage is TRBV7-6 and J usage is TRBJ1-6; 9 bases are a match to TRBD1. V trimming: 4 bases; J trimming: 7 bases; junction bases outside the gene matches: 5. CDR1 is SGHVS and CDR2 is FNYEAQ in the germline V gene. The CDR3 runs to 15 residues.

This clonotype occurred many times. This rearrangement joins TRBV30 to TRBJ2-3; D ambiguous. This CDR3 is built from 14 residues. The germline gives CDR1 GTSNPN, CDR2 SVGIG (reference sequence). Trimming cost V 0 bases and J 1 base, with 8 bases left between them. The CDR3, as DNA: TGTGCCTGGAGTGTAGCTGGCGGCACAGATACGCAGTATTTT. Its protein product is CAWSVAGGTDTQYF.